Here is one TCR beta chain with its context. The CDR3 sequence is 15 residues long. Germline V gene lookup returns CDR1 ENHRY and CDR2 SYGVKD. V lost 10 bases to trimming and J lost 8 bases; unmatched junction nucleotides: 14. This sample stems from a study of blood T cell repertoires in COVID-19. In the original analysis: Quantification of nucleated cells was approximated via reference gene primer amplification. TCRdb keeps only in-frame clones here, not all; method: immunoSEQ multiplex PCR. V, J and clone size were drawn from that table, and D and trimming were deduced from the DNA. The data show about 78,000 clones, 65% to 85% seen once.

This clonotype was obtained from a man in his sixties with active or convalescent COVID-19. Sequenced input: peripheral blood. The chain recombines TRBV10-3 with TRBJ1-6; 7 bases map to TRBD1. CDR3 nucleotides: TGTGCCACAACAGTCGGACAGGCCAAAGATTCACCCCTCCACTTT. Its protein is CATTVGQAKDSPLHF.